Reported below is one T cell receptor (beta chain). No antigen is known for it. Some clones are missing from TCRdb's copy, which holds only in-frame ones; the method was immunoSEQ multiplex PCR. The sample holds about 33,000 clones, 90% to 95% seen once. The data are from a study of T cell clones after liver transplantation. Broader study findings: Small, mixed patient groups and varying post-transplant times limit these conclusions. Low donor cell numbers restricted donor-reactive repertoire measurement in a couple of subjects.

This specimen was CD8+ T cells from blood, taken 12 months after liver transplant. The sequence was collected from a human patient who received a liver transplant. These T cells may partly come from the graft donor.

The DNA for the CDR3 is TGTGCCAGCAGTTCGGGGGGGAATGAGCAGTTCTTC. It specifies CASSSGGNEQFF. The chain joins TRBV27 to TRBJ2-1; TRBD2 aligns across 8 bases. Trimming took 4 bases from V and 7 from J; bases not matched to a gene: 0. The germline V gene has CDR1 MNHEY and CDR2 SMNVEV (reference sequence). CDR3 length: 12 residues.